This T cell receptor beta chain derives from a study of spatial heterogeneity in lung cancer. Study overall: Follow-up PBMC specimens underwent sequencing when available; their median timing was approximately two years after resection.

Sample time point: blood at routine non-recurrence follow-up after resection. The sequenced material consisted of unsorted whole RNA from tumor, nontumor lung or frozen PBMC. Single TCR cDNA molecules each had their own unique molecular identifier. MiXCR, applied by TCRdb to the 5' RACE reads, yields one record per CDR3 protein. The table lists more than 95,000 distinct CDR3 sequences, 12% of them singletons. From germline, CDR1 is MNHEY and CDR2 SVGAGI. Trimming removed 7 bases from V and 0 bases from J, with 16 bases in between. This CDR3 comprises 16 residues. This clonotype was seen a handful of times.

This rearrangement joins TRBV6-5 to TRBJ2-1, with D perhaps being TRBD1 or TRBD2 (7 bases each). The material was PBMCs, obtained at follow-up. The receptor was derived from a male donor with early-stage non-small cell lung cancer. The DNA for the CDR3 is TGTGCCAGCAAAGGGGAGGGGGCCTACTCCTACAATGAGCAGTTCTTC. This sequence encodes CASKGEGAYSYNEQFF.